This is a list of T cell receptor beta chains from one sample in a study of CD8 T cells in ankylosing spondylitis. TCRdb processed the 5' RACE reads anew with MiXCR; each CDR3 protein has one entry. The sample shows about 240,000 distinct CDR3 sequences, around 8% of them seen only once. Input material: blood, either unsorted or a sorted T cell fraction (not recorded which). Source of these receptors: a female donor with ankylosing spondylitis or in good health (not recorded which). Both conserved end residues are part of each CDR3. D genes are given only for firm matches. Clone sizes are given selectively: once, few, many, or a class where the clone is expanded.

j_gene	d_gene	abundance	v_gene	CDR3nt	CDR3aa
TRBJ2-7	TRBD2	many	TRBV10-3	TGTGCCATCAGTGAGTCACCCCTTTCCGCGGGAGTCTCCGAGCAGTACTTC	CAISESPLSAGVSEQYF
TRBJ2-5	NA	many	TRBV29-1	TGCAGCGTTGCGGGAACAGAGACCCAGTACTTC	CSVAGTETQYF
TRBJ2-1	NA	few	TRBV20-1	TGCAGTGCCCTATATGGTAATGAGCAGTTCTTC	CSALYGNEQFF
TRBJ2-2	TRBD1	many	TRBV10-3	TGTGCCATCAGTGGGACAGGGCAAAACACCGGGGAGCTGTTTTTT	CAISGTGQNTGELFF
TRBJ1-2	TRBD1	many	TRBV12-3/TRBV12-4	TGTGCCAGCACCGAGACAGGGCTATTTCGGGGCTACACCTTC	CASTETGLFRGYTF
TRBJ1-3	NA	many	TRBV28	TGTGCCGAGTATCCCCGGACCGAACTATCCGGAAACACCATATATTTT	CAEYPRTELSGNTIYF
TRBJ2-1	TRBD2	few	TRBV7-2	TGTGCCAGCAGCTTAGTCGCGACAGGACCCGCTAGCGGGAGGGCCGGTGAGCAGTTCTTC	CASSLVATGPASGRAGEQFF
TRBJ2-7	TRBD1	few	TRBV7-9	TGTGCCAGCACCGACCTGGGGACAGGCGAGCAGTACTTC	CASTDLGTGEQYF
TRBJ2-7	NA	many	TRBV7-2	TGTGCCAGCAGCGAAGAGGCCGGAAGGCGGTACGAGCAGTACTTC	CASSEEAGRRYEQYF
TRBJ2-7	NA	NA	TRBV5-1	TGCGCCAGCAGCTGGGGACTCCCGGGGAACGAGCAGTACTTC	CASSWGLPGNEQYF
TRBJ2-5	TRBD2	many	TRBV12-3/TRBV12-4	TGTGCCAGCCATTCGACTAGCGGGAGGGCCGGGATGGAGACCCAGTACTTC	CASHSTSGRAGMETQYF
TRBJ2-1	TRBD2	many	TRBV4-3	TGCGCCAGCAGCTCTGGGACTAGCGGGGTCAATGAGCAGTTCTTC	CASSSGTSGVNEQFF
TRBJ2-3	NA	few	TRBV6-5	TGTGCCAGCAGCCTCTACAGGGTCTCCGATACGCAGTATTTT	CASSLYRVSDTQYF
TRBJ2-1	NA	many	TRBV24-1	TGTGCCACCAGTGCCAGGGACTCGTACAATGAGCAGTTCTTC	CATSARDSYNEQFF
TRBJ2-3	TRBD2	NA	TRBV12-3/TRBV12-4	TGTGCCAGCGCTAAAGGGCCCGGGAGGGCCACAGATACGCAGTATTTT	CASAKGPGRATDTQYF
TRBJ2-3	NA	many	TRBV7-2	TGTGCCAGCAGCTTAGCTCGGGGTCCCACAGATACGCAGTATTTT	CASSLARGPTDTQYF
TRBJ2-7	TRBD2	many	TRBV20-1	TGCAGTGCCGGGGACTACTACGAGCAGTACTTC	CSAGDYYEQYF
TRBJ1-5	NA	many	TRBV6-2/TRBV6-3	TGTGCCAGCAGTTACGGGGGAGGGGCGGCTCAGCCCCAGCATTTT	CASSYGGGAAQPQHF